One TCR beta chain is described in this entry. The antigen is unknown. This record belongs to a study of CD8+ T cells in alopecia areata. Background on the study: The study gave treated patients oral tofacitinib at 5 to 10 mg twice daily. Study findings and constraints: Alphabeta T cells residing in normal skin are also sequenced in scalp samples.

cDNA reverse transcribed from extracted RNA served as the sequencing template. Clones were read by immunoSEQ multiplex PCR, and TCRdb kept only the in-frame ones, dropping some. The table shows 170,000 or so clones, with about 60% occurring only once. The treatment denotes: oral pan-JAK inhibitor, 5-10 mg twice daily. Peripheral blood and lesional scalp punch biopsies came from alopecia areata patients. Germline loops: CDR1 SGHDN, CDR2 FVKESK. The CDR3 covers 13 residues. V shed 4 bases and J shed 2 bases, with 8 bases lying between them. V usage is TRBV14 and J usage is TRBJ1-2, with D uncertain. This sequence originates from a human donor with alopecia areata. Sequencing was performed on CD8+ T cells sorted from blood, taken at week 24, from a patient treated with tofacitinib. The CDR3 loop is CASSLRRNYGYTF. Here the CDR3 DNA reads TGTGCCAGCAGCCTTAGACGGAACTATGGCTACACCTTC.